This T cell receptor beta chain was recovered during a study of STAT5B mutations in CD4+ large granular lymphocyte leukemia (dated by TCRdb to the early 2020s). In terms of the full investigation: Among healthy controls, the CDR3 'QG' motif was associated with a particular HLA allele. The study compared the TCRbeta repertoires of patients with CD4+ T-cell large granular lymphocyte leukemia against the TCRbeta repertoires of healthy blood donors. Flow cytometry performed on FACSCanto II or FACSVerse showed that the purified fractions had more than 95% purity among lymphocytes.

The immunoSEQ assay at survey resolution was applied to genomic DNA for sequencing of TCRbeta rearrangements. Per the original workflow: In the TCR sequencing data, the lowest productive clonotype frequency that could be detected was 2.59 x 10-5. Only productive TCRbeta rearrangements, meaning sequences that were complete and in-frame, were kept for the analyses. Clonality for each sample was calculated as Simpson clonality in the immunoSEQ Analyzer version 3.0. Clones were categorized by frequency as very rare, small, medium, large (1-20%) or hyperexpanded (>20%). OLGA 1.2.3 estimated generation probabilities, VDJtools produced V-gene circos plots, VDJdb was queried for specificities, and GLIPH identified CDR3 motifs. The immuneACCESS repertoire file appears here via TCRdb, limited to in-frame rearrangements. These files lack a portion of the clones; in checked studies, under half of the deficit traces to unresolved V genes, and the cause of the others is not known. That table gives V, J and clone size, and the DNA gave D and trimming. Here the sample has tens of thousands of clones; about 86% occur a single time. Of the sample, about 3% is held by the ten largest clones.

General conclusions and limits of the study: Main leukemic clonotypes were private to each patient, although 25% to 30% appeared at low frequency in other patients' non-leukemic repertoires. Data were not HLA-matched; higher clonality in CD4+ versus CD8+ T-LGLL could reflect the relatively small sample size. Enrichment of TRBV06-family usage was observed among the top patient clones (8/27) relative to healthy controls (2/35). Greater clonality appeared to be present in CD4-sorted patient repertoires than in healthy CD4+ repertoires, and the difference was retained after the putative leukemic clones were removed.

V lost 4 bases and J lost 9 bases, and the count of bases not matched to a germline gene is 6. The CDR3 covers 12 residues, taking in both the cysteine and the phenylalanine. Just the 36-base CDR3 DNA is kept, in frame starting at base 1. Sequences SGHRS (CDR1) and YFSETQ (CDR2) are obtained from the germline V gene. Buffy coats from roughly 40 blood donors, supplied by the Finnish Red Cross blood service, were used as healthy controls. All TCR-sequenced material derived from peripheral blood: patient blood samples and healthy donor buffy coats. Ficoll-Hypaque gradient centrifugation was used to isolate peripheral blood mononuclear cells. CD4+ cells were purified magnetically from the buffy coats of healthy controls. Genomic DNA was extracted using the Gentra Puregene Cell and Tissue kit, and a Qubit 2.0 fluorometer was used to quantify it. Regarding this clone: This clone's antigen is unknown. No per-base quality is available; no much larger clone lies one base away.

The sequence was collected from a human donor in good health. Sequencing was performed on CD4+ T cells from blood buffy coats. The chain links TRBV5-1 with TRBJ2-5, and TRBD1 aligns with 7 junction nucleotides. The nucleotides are TGCGCCAGCAGCGGGGACAGTTGGGCCCAGTACTTC. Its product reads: CASSGDSWAQYF.